This T cell receptor (beta chain) was recovered during a study of OX40 agonist ivuxolimab in advanced cancers. CDR1 MNHNS and CDR2 SASEGT come from the germline V gene. The CDR3 extends over 15 amino acids. The J segment lost 0 bases and the V segment lost 11 bases, leaving 9 bases of the junction unmatched. TCRdb's copy holds only in-frame clones and misses some; the assay was immunoSEQ multiplex PCR. Of about 97,000 clones detected, 80% to 90% appear once; the ten largest clones hold roughly 5%. This sequence joins TRBV6-1 and TRBJ2-7; 11 bases align to TRBD2. This receptor was identified in an adult with an advanced solid tumor such as melanoma, head and neck, liver or kidney cancer. Specimen: CD4+ or CD8+ T cells sorted from blood, collected in a trial of the OX40 agonist ivuxolimab. CDR3 sequence: CASYWGTSGSYEQYF. CDR3 DNA sequence: TGTGCCTCCTACTGGGGGACTAGCGGCTCCTACGAGCAGTACTTC.